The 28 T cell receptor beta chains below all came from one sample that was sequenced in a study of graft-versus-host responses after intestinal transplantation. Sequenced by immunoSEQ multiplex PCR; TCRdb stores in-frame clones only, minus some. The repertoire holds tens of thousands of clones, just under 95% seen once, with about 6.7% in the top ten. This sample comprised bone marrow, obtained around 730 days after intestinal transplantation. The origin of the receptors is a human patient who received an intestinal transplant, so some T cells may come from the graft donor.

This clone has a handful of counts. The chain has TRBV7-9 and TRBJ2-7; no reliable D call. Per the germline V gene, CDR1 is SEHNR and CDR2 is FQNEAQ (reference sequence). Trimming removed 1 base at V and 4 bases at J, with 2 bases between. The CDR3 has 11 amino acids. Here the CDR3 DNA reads TGTGCCAGCAGCTTAGAGTACGAGCAGTACTTC. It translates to CASSLEYEQYF.

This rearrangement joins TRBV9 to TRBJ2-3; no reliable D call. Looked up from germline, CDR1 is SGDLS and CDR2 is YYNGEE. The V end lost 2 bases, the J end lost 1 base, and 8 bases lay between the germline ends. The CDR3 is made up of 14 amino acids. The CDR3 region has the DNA TGTGCCAGCAGCGTTGGGGTCGGCACAGATACGCAGTATTTT. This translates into CASSVGVGTDTQYF.

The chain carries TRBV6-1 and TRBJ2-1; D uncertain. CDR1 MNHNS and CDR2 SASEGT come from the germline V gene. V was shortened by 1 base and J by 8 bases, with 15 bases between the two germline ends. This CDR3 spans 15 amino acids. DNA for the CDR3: TGTGCCAGCAGTGAAGGGCGGAGTGGTTGGCATGAGCAGTTCTTC. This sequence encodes CASSEGRSGWHEQFF.

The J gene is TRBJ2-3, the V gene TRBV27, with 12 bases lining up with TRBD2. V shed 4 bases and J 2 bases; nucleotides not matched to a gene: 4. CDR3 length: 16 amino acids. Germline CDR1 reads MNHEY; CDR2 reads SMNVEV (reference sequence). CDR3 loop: CASSSGLAGFTDTQYF. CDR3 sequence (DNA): TGTGCCAGCAGTTCAGGACTAGCGGGGTTCACAGATACGCAGTATTTT.

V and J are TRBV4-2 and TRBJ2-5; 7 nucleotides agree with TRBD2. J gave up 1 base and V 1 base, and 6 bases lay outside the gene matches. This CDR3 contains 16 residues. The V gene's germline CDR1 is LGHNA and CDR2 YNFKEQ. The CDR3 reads CASSQARTGGQETQYF. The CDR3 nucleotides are TGTGCCAGCAGCCAAGCTCGTACGGGGGGCCAAGAGACCCAGTACTTC.

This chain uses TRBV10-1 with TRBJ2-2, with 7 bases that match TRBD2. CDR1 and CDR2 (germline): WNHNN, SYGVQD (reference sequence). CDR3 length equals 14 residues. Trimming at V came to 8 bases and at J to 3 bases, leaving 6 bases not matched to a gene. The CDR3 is CASSRGVDTGELFF. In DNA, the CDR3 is TGCGCCAGCTCCCGGGGGGTAGACACCGGGGAGCTGTTTTTT.

The CDR3 DNA reads TGTGCCAGCAGCTGGGGGACCTACGAGCAGTACTTC. Protein sequence: CASSWGTYEQYF. The chain employs TRBV5-6 and TRBJ2-7; D might be TRBD1 or TRBD2, each matching 5 bases. The CDR3 is 12 residues long. Germline V gives CDR1 SGHDT, CDR2 YYEEEE. The germline V and J ends were trimmed by 3 bases and 2 bases, with 6 bases remaining between them.

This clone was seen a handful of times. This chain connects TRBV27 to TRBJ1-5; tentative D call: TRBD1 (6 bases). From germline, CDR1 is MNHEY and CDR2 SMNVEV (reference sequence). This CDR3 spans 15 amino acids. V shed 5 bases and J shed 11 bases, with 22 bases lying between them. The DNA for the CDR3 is TGTGCCAGCAGTCTTACACAGGGTGAGGTTTGGACCCAGCATTTT. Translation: CASSLTQGEVWTQHF.

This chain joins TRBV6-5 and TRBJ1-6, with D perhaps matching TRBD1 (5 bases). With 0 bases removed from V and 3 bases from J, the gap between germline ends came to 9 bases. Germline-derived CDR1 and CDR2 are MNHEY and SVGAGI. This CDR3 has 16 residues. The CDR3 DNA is TGTGCCAGCAGTTACTCGAGGACACTCTATAATTCACCCCTCCACTTT. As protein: CASSYSRTLYNSPLHF.

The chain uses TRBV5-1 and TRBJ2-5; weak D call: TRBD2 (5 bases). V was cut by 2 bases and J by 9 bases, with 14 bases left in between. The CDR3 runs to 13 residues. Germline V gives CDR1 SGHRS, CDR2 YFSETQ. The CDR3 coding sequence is TGCGCCAGCAGCTTTGCCAGAGGGATGGCCCAGTACTTC. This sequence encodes CASSFARGMAQYF.

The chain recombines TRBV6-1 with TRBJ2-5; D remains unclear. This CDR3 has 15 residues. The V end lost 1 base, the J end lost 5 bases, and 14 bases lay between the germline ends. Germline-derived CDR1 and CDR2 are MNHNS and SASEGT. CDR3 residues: CASSEVLGQSETQYF. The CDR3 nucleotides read TGTGCCAGCAGTGAAGTCCTAGGTCAGAGCGAGACCCAGTACTTC.

CDR3 nucleotides: TGCGCCAGCAGCTTCACTAGAGAGAGAGAGCAGTTCTTC. Residues: CASSFTREREQFF. The V gene is TRBV10-2, the J gene TRBJ2-1, with TRBD2 as a possible D gene (5 bases). The CDR3 totals 13 residues. V lost 6 bases and J lost 10, with 16 bases in between. Per the germline V gene, CDR1 is WSHSY and CDR2 is SAAADI.

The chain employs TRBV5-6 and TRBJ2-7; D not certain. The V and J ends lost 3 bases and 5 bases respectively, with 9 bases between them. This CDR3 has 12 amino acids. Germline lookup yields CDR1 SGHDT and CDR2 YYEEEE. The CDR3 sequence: CASSSTYHEQYF. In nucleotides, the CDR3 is TGTGCCAGCAGCTCCACGTATCACGAGCAGTACTTC.

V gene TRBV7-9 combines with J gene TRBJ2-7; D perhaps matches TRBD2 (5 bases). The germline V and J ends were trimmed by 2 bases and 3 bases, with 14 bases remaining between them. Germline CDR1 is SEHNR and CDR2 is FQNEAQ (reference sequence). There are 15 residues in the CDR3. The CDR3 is CASSLNSAERYEQYF. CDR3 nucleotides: TGTGCCAGCAGCTTAAATAGCGCGGAACGCTACGAGCAGTACTTC.

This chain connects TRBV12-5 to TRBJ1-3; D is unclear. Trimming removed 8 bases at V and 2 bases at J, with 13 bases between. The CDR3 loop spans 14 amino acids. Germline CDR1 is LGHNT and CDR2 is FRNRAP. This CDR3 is CASRVEGPGNTIYF. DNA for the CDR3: TGTGCTAGTAGGGTAGAGGGCCCTGGAAACACCATATATTTT.

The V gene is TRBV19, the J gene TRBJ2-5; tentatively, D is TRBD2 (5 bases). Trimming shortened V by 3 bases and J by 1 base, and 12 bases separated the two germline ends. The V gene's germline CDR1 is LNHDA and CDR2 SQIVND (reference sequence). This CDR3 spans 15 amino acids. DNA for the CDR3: TGTGCCAGTAGTATTTGGGGAGACCCCCAAGAGACCCAGTACTTC. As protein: CASSIWGDPQETQYF.

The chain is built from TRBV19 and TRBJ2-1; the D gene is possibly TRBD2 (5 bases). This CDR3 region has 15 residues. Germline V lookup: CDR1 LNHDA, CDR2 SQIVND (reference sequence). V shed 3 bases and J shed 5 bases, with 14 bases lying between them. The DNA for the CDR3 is TGTGCCAGTAGTATCGGGATGGCCCCCAACAATGAGCAGTTCTTC. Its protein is CASSIGMAPNNEQFF. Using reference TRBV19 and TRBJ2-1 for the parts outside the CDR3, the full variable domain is DGGITQSPKYLFRKEGQNVTLSCEQNLNHDAMYWYRQDPGQGLRLIYYSQIVNDFQKGDIAEGYSVSREKKESFPLTVTSAQKNPTAFYLCASSIGMAPNNEQFFGPGTRLTVL.

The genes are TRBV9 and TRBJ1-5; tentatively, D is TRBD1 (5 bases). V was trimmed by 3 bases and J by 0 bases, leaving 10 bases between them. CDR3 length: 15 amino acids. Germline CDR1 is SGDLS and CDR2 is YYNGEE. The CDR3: CASSGGTDSNQPQHF. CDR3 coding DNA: TGTGCCAGCAGCGGAGGGACGGATAGCAATCAGCCCCAGCATTTT.

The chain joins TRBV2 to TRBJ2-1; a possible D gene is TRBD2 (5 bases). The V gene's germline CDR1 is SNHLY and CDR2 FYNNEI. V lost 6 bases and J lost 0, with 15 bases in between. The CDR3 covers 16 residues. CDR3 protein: CASRTTGESSYNEQFF. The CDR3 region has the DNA TGTGCCAGCAGGACGACCGGGGAGAGCTCCTACAATGAGCAGTTCTTC.

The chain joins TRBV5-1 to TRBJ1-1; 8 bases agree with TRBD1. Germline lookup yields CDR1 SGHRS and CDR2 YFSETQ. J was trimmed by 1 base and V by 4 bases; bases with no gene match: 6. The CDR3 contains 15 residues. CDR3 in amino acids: CASSPGQGRNTEAFF. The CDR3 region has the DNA TGCGCCAGCAGCCCAGGACAGGGTAGGAACACTGAAGCTTTCTTT.

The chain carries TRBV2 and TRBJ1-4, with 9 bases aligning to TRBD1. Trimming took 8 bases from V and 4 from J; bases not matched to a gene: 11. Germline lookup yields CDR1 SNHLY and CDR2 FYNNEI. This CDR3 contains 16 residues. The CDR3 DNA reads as TGTGCCAGCGCTGCGCACAGGGGGCTAGTTAATGAAAAACTGTTTTTT. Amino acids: CASAAHRGLVNEKLFF. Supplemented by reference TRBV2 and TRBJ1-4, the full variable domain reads EPEVTQTPSHQVTQMGQEVILRCVPISNHLYFYWYRQILGQKVEFLVSFYNNEISEKSEIFDDQFSVERPDGSNFTLKIRSTKLEDSAMYFCASAAHRGLVNEKLFFGSGTQLSVL.

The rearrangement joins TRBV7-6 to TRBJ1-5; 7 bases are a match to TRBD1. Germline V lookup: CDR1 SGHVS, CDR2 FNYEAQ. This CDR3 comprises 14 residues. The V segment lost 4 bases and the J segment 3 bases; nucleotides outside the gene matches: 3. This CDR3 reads CASSWDSSNQPQHF. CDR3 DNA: TGTGCCAGCAGCTGGGACAGTTCCAATCAGCCCCAGCATTTT. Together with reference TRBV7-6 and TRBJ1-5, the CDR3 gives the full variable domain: GAGVSQSPRYKVTKRGQDVALRCDPISGHVSLYWYRQALGQGPEFLTYFNYEAQQDKSGLPNDRFSAERPEGSISTLTIQRTEQRDSAMYRCASSWDSSNQPQHFGDGTRLSIL.

In DNA, the CDR3 is TGTGCCAGCACCTCTCTAGCGGACCAGGGGGGGCAGTACTTC. Its translation: CASTSLADQGGQYF. V is TRBV6-5 and J is TRBJ2-7; D might be TRBD1 or TRBD2, each matching 7 bases. V was pared by 7 bases and J by 9 bases, with 22 bases between. Germline V lookup: CDR1 MNHEY, CDR2 SVGAGI. The CDR3 consists of 14 residues.

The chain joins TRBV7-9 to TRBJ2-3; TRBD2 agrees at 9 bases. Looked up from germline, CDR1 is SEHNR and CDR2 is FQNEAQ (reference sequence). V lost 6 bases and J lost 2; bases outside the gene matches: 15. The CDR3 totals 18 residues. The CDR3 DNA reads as TGTGCCAGCAGTTACCAGCGGGAGGATACAACAAACACAGATACGCAGTATTTT. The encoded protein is CASSYQREDTTNTDTQYF.

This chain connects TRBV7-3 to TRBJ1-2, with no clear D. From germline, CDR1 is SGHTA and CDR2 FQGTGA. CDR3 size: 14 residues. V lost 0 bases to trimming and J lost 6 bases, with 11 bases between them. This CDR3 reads CASSLTGPADGYTF. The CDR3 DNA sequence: TGTGCCAGCAGCTTAACGGGCCCGGCTGATGGCTACACCTTC.

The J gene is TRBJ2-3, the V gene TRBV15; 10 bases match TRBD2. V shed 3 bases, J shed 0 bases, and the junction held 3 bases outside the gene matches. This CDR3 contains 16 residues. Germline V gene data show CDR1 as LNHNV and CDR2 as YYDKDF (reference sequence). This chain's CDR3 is CATSSGLAASTDTQYF. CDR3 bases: TGTGCCACCAGCAGCGGACTAGCGGCTAGCACAGATACGCAGTATTTT.

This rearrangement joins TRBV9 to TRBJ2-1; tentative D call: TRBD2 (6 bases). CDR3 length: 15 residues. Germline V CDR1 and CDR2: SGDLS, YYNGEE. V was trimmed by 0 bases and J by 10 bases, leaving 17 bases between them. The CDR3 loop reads CASSVGAEEGREQFF. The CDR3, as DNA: TGTGCCAGCAGCGTAGGCGCAGAGGAGGGCCGGGAGCAGTTCTTC.

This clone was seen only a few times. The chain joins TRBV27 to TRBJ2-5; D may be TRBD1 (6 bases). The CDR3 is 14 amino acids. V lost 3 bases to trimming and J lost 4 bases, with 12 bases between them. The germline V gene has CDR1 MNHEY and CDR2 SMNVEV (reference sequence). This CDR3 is CASSFTGRRETQYF. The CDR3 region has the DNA TGTGCCAGCAGTTTCACAGGGCGACGAGAGACCCAGTACTTC.